The source of this TCR beta chain is a study of cytomegalovirus exposure and HLA in healthy donors. This CDR3 has 12 amino acids. The study ran its PCR with 60 Vbeta and 13 Jbeta primers. TCRdb's copy holds only in-frame clones and misses some; the assay was immunoSEQ multiplex PCR. This sample yields roughly 180,000 clones, of which almost 80% are seen a single time; roughly 1.3% belongs to the top ten. Sequenced material: PBMCs. The origin of this receptor is a man aged 25 to 40 in good health and CMV-seronegative. This rearrangement joins TRBV21-1 to TRBJ2-7; TRBD2 was called by the table and not checked on the DNA. TRBV21-1 is listed as a pseudogene. DNA of the CDR3: TGTGCCAGCAGCGAACTAGACTACGAGCAGTACTTC. Protein product: CASSELDYEQYF.